This entry describes one T cell receptor (beta chain). PCR was performed a second time for about 7 to 11 cycles using a sample-barcoded 5' primer and a J-beta primer mix. Tagging of each cDNA molecule was performed by a template-switch adaptor with 12 random nucleotides. A single record per CDR3 protein comes from TCRdb applying MiXCR to the 5' RACE reads. The sample has approximately 730,000 distinct CDR3 sequences; 40% to 65% are singletons. This CDR3 spans 13 amino acids. The V gene lost 2 bases and the J gene lost 0 bases, with 5 bases spanning the gap. Germline V gene lookup returns CDR1 MGHDK and CDR2 SYGVNS. These data originate in a study of blood T cells in healthy people across ages.

Sequencing used blood. The source of this sequence is a man older than 75 in good health. The chain recombines TRBV25-1 with TRBJ2-7; no definite D call. The CDR3 spells CASSELGSYEQYF. CDR3 DNA: TGTGCCAGCAGTGAACTAGGCTCCTACGAGCAGTACTTC.